The 10 T cell receptor beta chains in this list originate from one sample, sequenced in a study of somatic mutations in cytotoxic T cells in rheumatoid arthritis. Measured with immunoSEQ multiplex PCR; TCRdb has only the in-frame clones, and not every one. The profile shows several thousand clones, around 75% of them singletons. The sample was CD8+ T cells sorted from blood. All receptors derive from a woman aged 45-65 years in good health.

The J gene is TRBJ2-7, the V gene TRBV11-3, with D perhaps TRBD2 (5 bases). V lost 2 bases and J lost 1, with 12 bases in between. The V gene's germline CDR1 is SGHNT and CDR2 YENEEA. This CDR3 contains 15 residues. CDR3 in DNA: TGTGCCAGCAGCTTATCCGGGGATCGTTCCTACGAGCAGTACTTC. Protein product: CASSLSGDRSYEQYF. Full variable domain (remainder filled in from reference TRBV11-3 and TRBJ2-7): EAGVVQSPRYKIIEKKQPVAFWCNPISGHNTLYWYLQNLGQGPELLIRYENEEAVDDSQLPKDRFSAERLKGVDSTLKIQPAELGDSAVYLCASSLSGDRSYEQYFGPGTRLTVT.

The rearrangement joins TRBV29-1 to TRBJ2-2; 9 bases line up with TRBD2. Germline values: CDR1 SQVTM, CDR2 ANQGSEA. The CDR3 covers 15 residues. V lost 2 bases, J lost 3 bases, and 4 bases stayed unmatched. The CDR3 sequence: CSVEKRGVDTGELFF. Written as DNA, the CDR3 is TGCAGCGTTGAAAAGCGGGGGGTTGACACCGGGGAGCTGTTTTTT.

The chain couples TRBV27 to TRBJ1-6, with 10 bases that match TRBD1. V lost 4 bases and J lost 6; bases outside the gene matches: 0. The CDR3 length is 14 residues. CDR1 and CDR2 (germline): MNHEY, SMNVEV (reference sequence). The CDR3: CASSWDRGNSPLHF. CDR3 DNA sequence: TGTGCCAGCAGTTGGGACAGGGGTAATTCACCCCTCCACTTT.

The chain combines TRBV29-1 with TRBJ2-1, with TRBD2 matching over 15 bases. V shed 6 bases and J 8 bases; nucleotides not matched to a gene: 5. The CDR3 runs to 14 residues. Germline V gene sequence: CDR1 SQVTM, CDR2 ANQGSEA. The CDR3 region has the DNA TGCAGCGTACAGGGACTAGCGGGGGGTTATGAGCAGTTCTTC. It codes for CSVQGLAGGYEQFF.

A word on this clone: In this CDR3 the conserved last residue, phenylalanine or tryptophan, is missing, so a read error is likely. The rearrangement links TRBV5-1 to TRBJ1-2, with TRBD1 identical over 7 bases. The CDR3 contains 14 residues. With 3 bases clipped from V and 6 bases from J, the junction kept 8 bases outside the gene matches. The germline CDR1 and CDR2 sequences are SGHRS and YFSETQ. The CDR3 is CASSSNRGGDGYTV. CDR3 nucleotide sequence: TGCGCCAGCAGCTCGAACAGGGGAGGAGATGGCTACACCGTA.

This clone was found once. The CDR3 nucleotides are TGTGCCAGCAGCCTCGTTTCCGAGCAGTACTTC. It codes for CASSLVSEQYF. V gene TRBV11-2 combines with J gene TRBJ2-7; the D is unclear. The germline V and J ends were trimmed by 5 bases and 6 bases, with 8 bases remaining between them. Germline lookup yields CDR1 SGHAT and CDR2 FQNNGV. CDR3 size: 11 residues.

This clone was detected only a few times. The rearrangement links TRBV29-1 to TRBJ2-7, with D possibly being TRBD2 (7 bases). The V end was cut by 6 bases, the J end by 3 bases, with 21 bases between. CDR3 length equals 15 residues. In germline, CDR1 is SQVTM, CDR2 ANQGSEA. This CDR3 reads CSVGMARGGLYEQYF. The CDR3 DNA follows: TGCAGCGTCGGAATGGCCCGCGGGGGCCTCTACGAGCAGTACTTC.

The V call is TRBV29-1, the J call TRBJ2-7; 7 bases match TRBD1. The CDR3 totals 14 residues. V lost 2 bases and J lost 0; bases outside the gene matches: 4. Germline values: CDR1 SQVTM, CDR2 ANQGSEA. CDR3 sequence (DNA): TGCAGCGTTGAACAGGGGGACAGCTCCTACGAGCAGTACTTC. Protein: CSVEQGDSSYEQYF.

This clone showed up just a few times. The chain combines TRBV7-2 with TRBJ2-1; 12 bases map to TRBD2. V was clipped by 5 bases and J by 7 bases; unmatched bases: 9. This CDR3 is built from 16 residues. The germline V gene encodes CDR1 SGHTA and CDR2 FQGNSA. Here the CDR3 DNA reads TGTGCCAGCAGCCCGCTACCTAGCGGGGGGGGGAATGAGCAGTTCTTC. Protein product: CASSPLPSGGGNEQFF.

This clone came up once. J is TRBJ2-2 and V is TRBV19, with TRBD2 matching 9 bases. CDR3 length: 16 amino acids. V shed 3 bases, J shed 5 bases, and the junction held 7 bases outside the gene matches. Germline V gene data show CDR1 as LNHDA and CDR2 as SQIVND (reference sequence). In nucleotides, the CDR3 is TGTGCCAGTAGTATCCCGCGGGGGGGTGGGACCGGGGAGCTGTTTTTT. Its translation: CASSIPRGGGTGELFF.